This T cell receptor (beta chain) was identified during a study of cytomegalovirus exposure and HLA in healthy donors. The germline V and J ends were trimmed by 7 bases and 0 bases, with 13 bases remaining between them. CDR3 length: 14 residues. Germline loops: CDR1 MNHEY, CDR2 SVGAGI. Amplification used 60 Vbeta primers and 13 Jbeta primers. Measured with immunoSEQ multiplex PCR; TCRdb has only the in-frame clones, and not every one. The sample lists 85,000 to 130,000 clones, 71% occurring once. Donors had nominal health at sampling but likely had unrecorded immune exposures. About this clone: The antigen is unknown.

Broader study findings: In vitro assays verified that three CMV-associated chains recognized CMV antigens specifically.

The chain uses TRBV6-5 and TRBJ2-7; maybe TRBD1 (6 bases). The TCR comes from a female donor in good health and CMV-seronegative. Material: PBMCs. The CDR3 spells CASMGQLSSYEQYF. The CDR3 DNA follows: TGTGCCAGCATGGGACAATTGAGCTCCTACGAGCAGTACTTC.